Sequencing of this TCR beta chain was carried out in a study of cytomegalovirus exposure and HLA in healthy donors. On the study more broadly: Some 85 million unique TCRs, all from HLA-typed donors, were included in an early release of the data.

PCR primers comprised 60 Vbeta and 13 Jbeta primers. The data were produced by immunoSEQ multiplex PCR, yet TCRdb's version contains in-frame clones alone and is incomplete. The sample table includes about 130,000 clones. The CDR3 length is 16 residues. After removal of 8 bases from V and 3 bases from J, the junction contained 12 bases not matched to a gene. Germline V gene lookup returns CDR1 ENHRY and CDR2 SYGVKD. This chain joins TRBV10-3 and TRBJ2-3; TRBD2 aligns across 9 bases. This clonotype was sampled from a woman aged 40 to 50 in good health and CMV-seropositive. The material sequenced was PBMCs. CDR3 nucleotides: TGTGCCATCGGGATAGCGGGAGCGGCTGGTACAGATACGCAGTATTTT. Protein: CAIGIAGAAGTDTQYF.